These 9 T cell receptor beta chains originate from one sample sequenced in a study of T cell repertoires in cytomegalovirus infection. TCRdb recomputed calls from the reads with MiXCR, one row per CDR3 protein. The table has roughly 170,000 distinct CDR3 sequences, about 22% seen once. Which antigens these TCRs recognize remains unknown. The material sequenced was CD8+ T cells from cultured PBMCs, taken from culture after CMV antigen stimulation. The receptors come from a human donor in good health (CMV status not recorded). Some clones in this sample may be carry-over from other donors' samples.

This clonotype was counted between two and nine times. V and J are TRBV7-3 and TRBJ2-7; possible D gene TRBD2, 6 bases. V gave up 2 bases and J gave up 6 bases, with 14 bases separating them. The V gene's germline CDR1 is SGHTA and CDR2 FQGTGA. The CDR3 is made up of 14 amino acids. The chain's CDR3 is CASSLSGSGSEQYF. DNA for the CDR3: TGTGCCAGCAGCTTATCCGGGAGCGGGTCCGAGCAGTACTTC.

This chain uses TRBV4-1 with TRBJ2-2, with 11 nucleotides matching TRBD1. Trimming took 6 bases from V and 4 from J; bases not matched to a gene: 10. The V gene's germline CDR1 is MGHRA and CDR2 YSYEKL. This CDR3 has 17 amino acids. CDR3 residues: CASRQSPGTGGTGELFF. In nucleotides, the CDR3 is TGCGCCAGCAGACAAAGCCCCGGGACAGGGGGCACCGGGGAGCTGTTTTTT.

The J gene is TRBJ1-5, the V gene TRBV7-2, with D unclear. The CDR3 extends over 13 amino acids. The germline V and J ends were trimmed by 5 bases and 8 bases, with 13 bases remaining between them. Germline V gene sequence: CDR1 SGHTA, CDR2 FQGNSA. CDR3 loop: CASSIVDPEPQHF. CDR3 DNA sequence: TGTGCCAGCAGCATCGTAGACCCGGAGCCCCAGCATTTT. The full variable domain, in which reference TRBV7-2 and TRBJ1-5 provide the parts outside the CDR3, is GAGVSQSPSNKVTEKGKDVELRCDPISGHTALYWYRQSLGQGLEFLIYFQGNSAPDKSGLPSDRFSAERTGGSVSTLTIQRTQQEDSAVYLCASSIVDPEPQHFGDGTRLSIL.

This chain uses TRBV4-2 with TRBJ2-2; either TRBD1 or TRBD2 may supply D (5 bases each). CDR1 is LGHNA, CDR2 YNFKEQ, per germline. Trimming took off 0 bases at V and 6 bases at J, with 8 bases between the two ends. The CDR3 sequence is 14 residues long. Here the CDR3 reads CASSQEEGPGELFF. CDR3 nucleotides: TGTGCCAGCAGCCAAGAAGAGGGGCCCGGGGAGCTGTTTTTT.

V and J are TRBV27 and TRBJ2-7; no reliable D call. The CDR3 has 14 amino acids. The ends were cut back, 2 bases at V and 3 bases at J, with 11 bases in the middle. CDR1 is MNHEY and CDR2 is SMNVEV in the germline V gene (reference sequence). CDR3 sequence reads: CASSLGQTNYEQYF. The CDR3 bases are TGTGCCAGCAGTTTAGGGCAGACGAACTACGAGCAGTACTTC.

The table lists this clonotype with a few counts. Since the CDR3 does not end with the conserved phenylalanine or tryptophan, this likely comes from a read error. The CDR3 here is CASSLLSGPGDEQFL. CDR3 nucleotides: TGTGCCAGCAGCTTATTAAGTGGGCCTGGGGATGAGCAGTTCCTC. The chain joins TRBV7-8 to TRBJ2-1; D is undetermined. This CDR3 comprises 15 residues. The V end was cut by 2 bases, the J end by 8 bases, with 16 bases between. Germline lookup yields CDR1 SGHVS and CDR2 FQNEAQ.

A few counts support this clonotype. This chain joins TRBV6-2 or TRBV6-3 and TRBJ1-1, with D unresolved. CDR3 size: 14 residues. Between the trimmed V and J ends, which lost 7 bases and 1 base, there was a span of 13 bases. Germline CDR1 reads MNHEY; CDR2 reads SVGEGT. This CDR3 reads CASTFRIGNTEAFF. DNA for the CDR3: TGTGCCAGCACCTTCCGGATAGGGAACACTGAAGCTTTCTTT.

This clonotype was picked up a small number of times. The chain recombines TRBV7-2 with TRBJ2-7, with D perhaps matching TRBD2 (6 bases). The V gene's germline CDR1 is SGHTA and CDR2 FQGNSA. Trimming removed 3 bases at V and 6 bases at J, with 9 bases between. This CDR3 region has 12 residues. The CDR3: CASSFGTLEQYF. In DNA, the CDR3 is TGTGCCAGCAGCTTCGGGACTCTCGAGCAGTACTTC. The complete variable domain, with remaining parts taken from reference TRBV7-2 and TRBJ2-7, reads GAGVSQSPSNKVTEKGKDVELRCDPISGHTALYWYRQSLGQGLEFLIYFQGNSAPDKSGLPSDRFSAERTGGSVSTLTIQRTQQEDSAVYLCASSFGTLEQYFGPGTRLTVT.

The V gene is TRBV7-9, the J gene TRBJ1-6, with D unclear. Germline CDR1 SEHNR, CDR2 FQNEAQ (reference sequence). The CDR3 has 16 amino acids. The germline V and J ends were trimmed by 6 bases and 7 bases, with 19 bases remaining between them. CDR3 in amino acids: CASSQDHWGGNSPLHF. The CDR3 DNA reads TGTGCCAGCAGTCAAGACCACTGGGGAGGCAATTCACCCCTCCACTTT. Full variable domain (outside the CDR3, taken from reference TRBV7-9 and TRBJ1-6): DTGVSQNPRHKITKRGQNVTFRCDPISEHNRLYWYRQTLGQGPEFLTYFQNEAQLEKSRLLSDRFSAERPKGSFSTLEIQRTEQGDSAMYLCASSQDHWGGNSPLHFGNGTRLTVT.